This T cell receptor (beta chain) was captured by sequencing in a study of brain metastases from non-small cell lung cancer. General study results and limits: Brain metastases had lower T-cell infiltration than primary tumors. Brain metastases shared most TCR repertoire with primaries, with sparse T cells. T-cell clones appeared expanded in around 64% of brain metastases relative to matched primary tumors.

V gave up 5 bases and J gave up 2 bases, with 22 bases separating them. The germline gives CDR1 KGHDR, CDR2 SFDVKD. The CDR3 sequence is 18 residues long. Comment on this clone: Its antigen is currently unknown.

The data were produced by immunoSEQ multiplex PCR, yet TCRdb's version contains in-frame clones alone and is incomplete. The sample carries around 950 clones, 80% recorded once. The sequencing sample was made of tissue from a brain metastasis. This clonotype originated in a donor aged 40 or older with non-small cell lung cancer. The rearrangement uses TRBV24-1 and TRBJ2-3; D may be TRBD1 or TRBD2 (6 bases each). The CDR3 spells CATSARRGRDPHTDTQYF. In nucleotides, the CDR3 is TGTGCCACCAGTGCGCGCCGGGGGCGGGATCCTCACACAGATACGCAGTATTTT.